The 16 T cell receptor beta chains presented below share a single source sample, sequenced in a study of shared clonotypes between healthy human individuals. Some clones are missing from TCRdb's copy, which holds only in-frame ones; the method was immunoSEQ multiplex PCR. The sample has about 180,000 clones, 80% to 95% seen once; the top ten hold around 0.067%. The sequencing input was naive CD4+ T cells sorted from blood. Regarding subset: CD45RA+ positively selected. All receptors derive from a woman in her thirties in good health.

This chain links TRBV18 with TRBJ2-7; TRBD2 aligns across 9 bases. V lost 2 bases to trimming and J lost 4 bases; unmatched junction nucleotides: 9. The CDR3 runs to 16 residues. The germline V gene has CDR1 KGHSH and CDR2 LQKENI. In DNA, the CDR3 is TGTGCCAGCTCACCATTAGAACTAGCGGGTCCTTACGAGCAGTACTTC. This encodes CASSPLELAGPYEQYF.

Written as DNA, the CDR3 is TGTGCCAGCTCACAAAGACTAGCGGGAGCGGCAGATGAGCAGTACTTC. This gives the protein CASSQRLAGAADEQYF. The J gene is TRBJ2-7, the V gene TRBV18, with TRBD2 matching 12 bases. Germline lookup yields CDR1 KGHSH and CDR2 LQKENI. Trimming cost V 4 bases and J 7 bases; bases outside gene matches: 11. This CDR3 region has 16 residues.

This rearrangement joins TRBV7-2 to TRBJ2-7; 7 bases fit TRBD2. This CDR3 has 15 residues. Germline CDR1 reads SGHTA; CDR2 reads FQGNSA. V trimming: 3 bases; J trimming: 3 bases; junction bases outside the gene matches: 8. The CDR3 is CASSFSGLGVYEQYF. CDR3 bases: TGTGCCAGCAGCTTTTCTGGACTAGGGGTCTACGAGCAGTACTTC.

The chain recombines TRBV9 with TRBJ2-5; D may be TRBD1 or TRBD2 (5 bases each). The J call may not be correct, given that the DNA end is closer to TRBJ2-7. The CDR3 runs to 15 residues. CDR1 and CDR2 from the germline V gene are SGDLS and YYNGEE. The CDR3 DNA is TGTGCCAGCAGCCTCACCGGGACCCTAGGGGACGAGCAGTACTTC. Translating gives CASSLTGTLGDEQYF.

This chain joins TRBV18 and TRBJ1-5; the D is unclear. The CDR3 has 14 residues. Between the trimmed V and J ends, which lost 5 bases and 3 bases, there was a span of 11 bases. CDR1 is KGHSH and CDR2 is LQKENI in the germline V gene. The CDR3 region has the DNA TGTGCCAGCTCATCAACTAGGGACAATCAGCCCCAGCATTTT. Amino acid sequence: CASSSTRDNQPQHF.

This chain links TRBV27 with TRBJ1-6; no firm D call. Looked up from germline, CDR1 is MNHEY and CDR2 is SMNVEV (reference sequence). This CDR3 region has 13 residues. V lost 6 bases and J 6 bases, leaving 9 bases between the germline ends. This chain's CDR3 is CASSGSTNSPLHF. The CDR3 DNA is TGTGCCAGCAGCGGCAGTACTAATTCACCCCTCCACTTT.

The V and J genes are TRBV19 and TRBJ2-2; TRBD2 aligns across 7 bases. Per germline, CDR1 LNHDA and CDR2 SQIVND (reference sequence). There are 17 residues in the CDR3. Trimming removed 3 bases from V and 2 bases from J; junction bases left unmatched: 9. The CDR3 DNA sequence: TGTGCCAGTAGTATGGTCAGGGCGGGAGATAACACCGGGGAGCTGTTTTTT. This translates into CASSMVRAGDNTGELFF.

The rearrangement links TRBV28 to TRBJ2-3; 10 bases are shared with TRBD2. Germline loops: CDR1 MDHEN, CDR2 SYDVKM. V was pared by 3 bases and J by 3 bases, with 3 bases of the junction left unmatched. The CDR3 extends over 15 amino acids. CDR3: CASSFSSGRTDTQYF. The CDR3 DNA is TGTGCCAGCAGTTTCTCTAGCGGGAGAACAGATACGCAGTATTTT.

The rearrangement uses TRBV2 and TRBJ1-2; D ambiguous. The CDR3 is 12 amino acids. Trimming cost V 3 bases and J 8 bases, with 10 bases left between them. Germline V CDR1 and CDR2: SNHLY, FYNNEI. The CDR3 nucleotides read TGTGCCAGCAGTGACAGCGGCAGGGGCTACACCTTC. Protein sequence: CASSDSGRGYTF.

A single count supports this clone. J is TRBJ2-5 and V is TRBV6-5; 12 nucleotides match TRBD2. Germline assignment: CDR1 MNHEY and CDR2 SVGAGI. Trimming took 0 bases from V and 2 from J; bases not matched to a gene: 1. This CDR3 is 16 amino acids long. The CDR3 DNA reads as TGTGCCAGCAGTTACTCCGGACTAGCGGGACAAGAGACCCAGTACTTC. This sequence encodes CASSYSGLAGQETQYF.

The CDR3 is CAISESPGPGNTIYF. The CDR3 nucleotides are TGTGCCATCAGTGAGTCTCCAGGCCCGGGAAACACCATATATTTT. This rearrangement joins TRBV10-3 to TRBJ1-3, with no clear D. The CDR3 totals 15 residues. Looked up from germline, CDR1 is ENHRY and CDR2 is SYGVKD. V lost 0 bases to trimming and J lost 4 bases, with 10 bases between them.

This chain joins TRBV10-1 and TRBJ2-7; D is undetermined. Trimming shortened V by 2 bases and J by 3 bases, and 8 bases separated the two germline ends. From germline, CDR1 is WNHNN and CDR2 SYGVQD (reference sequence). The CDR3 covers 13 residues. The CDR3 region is CASSEGDGYEQYF. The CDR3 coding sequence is TGCGCCAGCAGTGAGGGAGACGGCTACGAGCAGTACTTC.

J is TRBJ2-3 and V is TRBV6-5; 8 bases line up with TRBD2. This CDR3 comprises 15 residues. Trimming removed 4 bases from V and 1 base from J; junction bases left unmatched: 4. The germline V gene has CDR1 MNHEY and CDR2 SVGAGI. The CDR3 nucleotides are TGTGCCAGCAGTTCCCCGGGAGGGGGCACAGATACGCAGTATTTT. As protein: CASSSPGGGTDTQYF.

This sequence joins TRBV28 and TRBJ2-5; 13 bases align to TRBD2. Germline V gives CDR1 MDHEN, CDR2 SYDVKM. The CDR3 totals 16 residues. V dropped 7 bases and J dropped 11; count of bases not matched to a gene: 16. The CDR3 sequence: CASTFSGLAGVREQYF. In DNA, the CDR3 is TGTGCCAGCACCTTTAGTGGACTAGCGGGAGTTCGGGAGCAGTACTTC. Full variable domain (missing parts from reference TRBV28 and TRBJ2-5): DVKVTQSSRYLVKRTGEKVFLECVQDMDHENMFWYRQDPGLGLRLIYFSYDVKMKEKGDIPEGYSVSREKKERFSLILESASTNQTSMYLCASTFSGLAGVREQYFGPGTRLLVL.

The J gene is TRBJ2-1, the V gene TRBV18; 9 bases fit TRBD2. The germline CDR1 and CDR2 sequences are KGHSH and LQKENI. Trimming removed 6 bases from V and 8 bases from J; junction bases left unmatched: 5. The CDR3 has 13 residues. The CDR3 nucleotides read TGTGCCAGCTCGAAGACTAGCGGCGATGAGCAGTTCTTC. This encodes CASSKTSGDEQFF.

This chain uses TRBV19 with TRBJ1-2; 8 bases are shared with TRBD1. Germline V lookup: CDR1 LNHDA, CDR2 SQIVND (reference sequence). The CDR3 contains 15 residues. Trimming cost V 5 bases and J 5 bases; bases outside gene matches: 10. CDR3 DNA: TGTGCCAGTAGTTCGAGCGGACAGGGTTTATATGGCTACACCTTC. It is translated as CASSSSGQGLYGYTF.